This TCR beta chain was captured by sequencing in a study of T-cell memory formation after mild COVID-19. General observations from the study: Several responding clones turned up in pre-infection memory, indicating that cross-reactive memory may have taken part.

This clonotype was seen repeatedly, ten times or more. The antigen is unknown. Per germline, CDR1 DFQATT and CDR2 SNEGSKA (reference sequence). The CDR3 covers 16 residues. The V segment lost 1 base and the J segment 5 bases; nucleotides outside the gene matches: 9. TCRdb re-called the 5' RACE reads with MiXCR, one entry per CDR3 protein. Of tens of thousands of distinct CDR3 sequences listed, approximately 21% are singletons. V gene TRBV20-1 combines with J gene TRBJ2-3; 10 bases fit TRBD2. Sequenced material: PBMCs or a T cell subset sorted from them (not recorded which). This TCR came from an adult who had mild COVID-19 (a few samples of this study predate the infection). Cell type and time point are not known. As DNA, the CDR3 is TGCAGTGCTAGAGCCCCAAGCGGGAGGGAACGAGATACGCAGTATTTT. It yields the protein CSARAPSGRERDTQYF.